This T cell receptor (beta chain) is from a study of cytomegalovirus exposure and HLA in healthy donors. Study-level findings and limits: Through in vitro validation, three CMV-associated chains were shown to be specific for CMV antigens. TCR beta sequences reportedly predicted the HLA-A and HLA-B alleles of most subjects accurately.

Only a few counts were recorded for this clone. No antigen is known for it. The CDR3 length is 15 residues. V lost 7 bases and J lost 5, with 18 bases in between. Germline CDR1 is MNHNS and CDR2 is SASEGT. The PCR ran on 60 Vbeta and 13 Jbeta primers. Sequencing was performed with immunoSEQ multiplex PCR; in TCRdb, only in-frame clones are kept and a portion is missing. In the table there are roughly 180,000 clones, over 70% of which are singletons. The receptor was derived from a man aged 18 to 30 in good health and CMV-seronegative. The material sequenced was PBMCs. The gene calls are TRBV6-1 and TRBJ1-5; D possibly corresponds to TRBD1 (6 bases). In DNA form, the CDR3 reads TGTGCCAGCACCGATCCGTCGGGGGGCTATCAGCCCCAGCATTTT. Its protein is CASTDPSGGYQPQHF.